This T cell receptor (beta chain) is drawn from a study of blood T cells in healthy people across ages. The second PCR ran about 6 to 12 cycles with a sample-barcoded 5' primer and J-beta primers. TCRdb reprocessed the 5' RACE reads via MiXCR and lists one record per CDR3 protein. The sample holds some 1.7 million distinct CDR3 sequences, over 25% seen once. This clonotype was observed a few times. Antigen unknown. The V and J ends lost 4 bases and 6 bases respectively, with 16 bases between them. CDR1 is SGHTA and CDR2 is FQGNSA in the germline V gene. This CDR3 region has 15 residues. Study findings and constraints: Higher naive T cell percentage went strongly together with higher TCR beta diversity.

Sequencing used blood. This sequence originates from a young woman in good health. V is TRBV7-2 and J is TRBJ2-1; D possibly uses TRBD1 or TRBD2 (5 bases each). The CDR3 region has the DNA TGTGCCAGCAGCTACCGGGACCAAGGAGCCAATGAGCAGTTCTTC. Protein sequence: CASSYRDQGANEQFF. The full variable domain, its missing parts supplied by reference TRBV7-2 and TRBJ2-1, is GAGVSQSPSNKVTEKGKDVELRCDPISGHTALYWYRQSLGQGLEFLIYFQGNSAPDKSGLPSDRFSAERTGGSVSTLTIQRTQQEDSAVYLCASSYRDQGANEQFFGPGTRLTVL.